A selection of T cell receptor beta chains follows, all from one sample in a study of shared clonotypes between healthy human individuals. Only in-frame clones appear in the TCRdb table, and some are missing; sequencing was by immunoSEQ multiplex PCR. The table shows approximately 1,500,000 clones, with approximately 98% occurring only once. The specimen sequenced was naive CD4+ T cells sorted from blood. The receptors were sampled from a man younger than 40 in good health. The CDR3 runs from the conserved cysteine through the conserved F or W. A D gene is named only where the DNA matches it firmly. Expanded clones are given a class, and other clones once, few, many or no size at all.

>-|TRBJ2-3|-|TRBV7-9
CASSPGTTSTDTQYF
TGTGCCAGCAGCCCGGGGACAACTAGCACAGATACGCAGTATTTT
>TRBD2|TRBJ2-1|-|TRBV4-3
CASSLAGGYNEQFF
TGCGCCAGCAGCCTAGCGGGAGGTTACAATGAGCAGTTCTTC
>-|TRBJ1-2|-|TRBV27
CASSLSRTTALTCTF
TGTGCCAGCAGTTTATCGAGGACGACAGCCTTGACTTGTACCTTC
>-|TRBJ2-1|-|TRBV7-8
CASSLAGRRNEQFF
TGTGCCAGCAGCTTAGCGGGGAGACGGAATGAGCAGTTCTTC
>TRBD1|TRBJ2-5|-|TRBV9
CASSAGQQETQYF
TGTGCCAGCAGCGCGGGACAGCAAGAGACCCAGTACTTC
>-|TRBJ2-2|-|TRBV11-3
CASTEGTGELFF
TGTGCCAGCACCGAAGGGACCGGGGAGCTGTTTTTT
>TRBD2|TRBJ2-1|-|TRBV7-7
CASSRDYYNEQFF
TGTGCCAGCAGCAGGGACTACTACAATGAGCAGTTCTTC
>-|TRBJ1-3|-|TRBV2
CASSEESQGRNTIYF
TGTGCCAGCAGTGAAGAGTCACAGGGACGAAACACCATATATTTT
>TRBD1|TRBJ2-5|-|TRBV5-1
CASTLNTGATETQYF
TGCGCCAGCACACTCAATACAGGGGCCACAGAGACCCAGTACTTC
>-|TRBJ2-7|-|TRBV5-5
CASSLLFAQNYEQYF
TGTGCCAGCAGCCTCCTCTTCGCCCAGAACTACGAGCAGTACTTC
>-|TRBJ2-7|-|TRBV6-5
CASSRQQGPSYEQYF
TGTGCCAGCAGCCGCCAACAGGGCCCCTCCTACGAGCAGTACTTC
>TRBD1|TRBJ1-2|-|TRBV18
CASSLTDAGGDGYTF
TGTGCCAGCTCACTAACGGACGCAGGGGGCGACGGCTACACCTTC
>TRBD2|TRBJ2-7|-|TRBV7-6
CASSLLLAGEQYF
TGTGCCAGCAGCTTATTACTAGCGGGGGAGCAGTACTTC
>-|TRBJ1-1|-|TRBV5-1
CASSAGVNTEAFF
TGCGCCAGCTCTGCAGGGGTGAACACTGAAGCTTTCTTT
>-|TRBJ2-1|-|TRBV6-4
CASSPGDFNEQFF
TGTGCCAGCAGCCCCGGGGACTTTAATGAGCAGTTCTTC
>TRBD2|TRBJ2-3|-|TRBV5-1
CASSSRLAGTIDTQYF
TGCGCCAGCAGCTCCAGACTAGCGGGGACGATAGATACGCAGTATTTT
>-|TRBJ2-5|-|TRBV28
CASSFRVGEETQYF
TGTGCCAGCAGTTTTCGGGTTGGAGAAGAGACCCAGTACTTC
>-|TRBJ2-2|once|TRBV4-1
CASSQERLVTGELFF
TGCGCCAGCAGCCAAGAGAGACTAGTCACCGGGGAGCTGTTTTTT
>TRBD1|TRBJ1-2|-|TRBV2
CATLPPGGPLYGYTF
TGTGCCACCCTACCGCCAGGGGGCCCCCTCTATGGCTACACCTTC
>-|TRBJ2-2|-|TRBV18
CASSPMTPANTGELFF
TGTGCCAGCTCACCAATGACGCCCGCGAACACCGGGGAGCTGTTTTTT
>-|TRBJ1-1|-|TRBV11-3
CASSPGRLNTEAFF
TGTGCCAGCAGCCCAGGAAGGTTAAACACTGAAGCTTTCTTT
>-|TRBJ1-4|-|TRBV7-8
CASSLIPGQGGEKLFF
TGTGCCAGCAGCCTAATCCCCGGGCAGGGTGGTGAAAAACTGTTTTTT
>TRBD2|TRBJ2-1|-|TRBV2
CAAGRTSGSIGEQFF
TGTGCCGCAGGACGGACTAGCGGGAGTATCGGTGAGCAGTTCTTC
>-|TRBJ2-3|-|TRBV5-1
CASSLVGTLGGDTQYF
TGCGCCAGCAGCTTGGTAGGGACGTTGGGTGGAGATACGCAGTATTTT
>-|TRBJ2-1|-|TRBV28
CASSVTGRFNEQFF
TGTGCCAGCAGTGTAACAGGGAGATTCAATGAGCAGTTCTTC
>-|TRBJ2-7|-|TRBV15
CATSRERAGSSYEQYF
TGTGCCACCAGCAGAGAACGGGCAGGGAGTTCCTACGAGCAGTACTTC
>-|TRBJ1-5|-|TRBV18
CASSQGNSNQPQHF
TGTGCCAGCTCACAGGGGAATAGCAATCAGCCCCAGCATTTT
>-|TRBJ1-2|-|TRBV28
CATGAVNYGYTF
TGTGCCACCGGCGCAGTAAACTATGGCTACACCTTC
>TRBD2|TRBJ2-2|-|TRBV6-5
CASSYRLAGGTGELFF
TGTGCCAGCAGTTACAGACTAGCGGGAGGTACCGGGGAGCTGTTTTTT
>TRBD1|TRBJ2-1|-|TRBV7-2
CASSLALGRGPVGEQFF
TGTGCCAGCAGCTTAGCACTTGGCAGGGGGCCGGTTGGAGAGCAGTTCTTC
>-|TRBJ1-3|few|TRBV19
CASSRAGFGNTIYF
TGTGCCAGTAGCCGAGCGGGGTTCGGAAACACCATATATTTT
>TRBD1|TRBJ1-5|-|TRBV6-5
CASSYRRTGPQHF
TGTGCCAGCAGTTACAGACGGACAGGTCCCCAGCATTTT
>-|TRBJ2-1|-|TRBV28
CASSLSGNEQFF
TGTGCCAGCAGTTTGTCGGGGAATGAGCAGTTCTTC
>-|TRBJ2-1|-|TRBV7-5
CVRSVRGEGNEQFF
TGTGTCAGAAGCGTACGGGGGGAGGGCAATGAGCAGTTCTTC
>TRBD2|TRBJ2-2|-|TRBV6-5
CASRASGSPGELFF
TGTGCCAGCAGGGCTAGCGGAAGCCCCGGGGAGCTGTTTTTT
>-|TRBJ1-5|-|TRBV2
CASTTDRTPYSNQPQHF
TGTGCCAGCACTACAGACAGAACCCCGTATAGCAATCAGCCCCAGCATTTT
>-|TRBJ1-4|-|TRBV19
CASRPATNEKLFF
TGTGCCAGTCGTCCCGCAACTAATGAAAAACTGTTTTTT
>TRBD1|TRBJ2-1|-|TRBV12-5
CASGLGQGPYNEQFF
TGTGCTAGTGGTTTAGGACAGGGACCCTACAATGAGCAGTTCTTC
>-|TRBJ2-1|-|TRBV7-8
CASSLRLASQYYNEQFF
TGTGCCAGCAGCTTAAGACTGGCCTCTCAATACTACAATGAGCAGTTCTTC
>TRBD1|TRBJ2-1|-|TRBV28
CASSPTGVYNEQFF
TGTGCCAGCAGTCCTACAGGGGTCTACAATGAGCAGTTCTTC
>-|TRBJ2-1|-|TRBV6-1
CASSEVRGTYNEQFF
TGTGCCAGCAGTGAAGTTCGGGGCACCTACAATGAGCAGTTCTTC
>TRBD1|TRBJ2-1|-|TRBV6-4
CASSEHRGNEQFF
TGTGCCAGCAGTGAGCACAGGGGCAATGAGCAGTTCTTC
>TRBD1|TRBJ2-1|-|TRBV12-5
CASGRTGGRHEQFF
TGTGCTAGTGGTCGGACAGGGGGCCGACATGAGCAGTTCTTC
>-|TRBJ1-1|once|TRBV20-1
CSASQGTEAFF
TGCAGTGCTAGCCAGGGCACTGAAGCTTTCTTT
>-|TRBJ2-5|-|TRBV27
CASSPNGQETQYF
TGTGCCAGCAGTCCAAACGGACAAGAGACCCAGTACTTC